This T cell receptor (beta chain) was captured by sequencing in a study of CD8 T cells in Susac syndrome. General study points: The study's TCR sequencing and HLA analysis covered a relatively small number of individuals, and the study acknowledged this.

RNA in amounts of roughly 0.45 to 1 ug was reverse transcribed with random hexamers. Multiplex PCR with immunoSEQ amplified the TCR beta CDR3 across 54 Vbeta and 13 Jbeta. In TCRdb, the immunoSEQ multiplex PCR reads were re-called with MiXCR into one record per CDR3 protein. The repertoire holds about 130,000 distinct CDR3 sequences, with roughly 94% as singletons. Details on this clonotype: As yet, its antigen is unknown.

This CDR3 contains 15 residues. The ends were cut back, 2 bases at V and 5 bases at J, with 15 bases in the middle. From germline, CDR1 is GTSNPN and CDR2 SVGIG (reference sequence). The sequence was obtained from a human donor with multiple sclerosis. The sequencing input was CD4+ T cells from PBMCs. V and J are TRBV30 and TRBJ1-4; D not resolved. This chain's CDR3 is CAWSSTGKGNEKLFF. CDR3 coding DNA: TGTGCCTGGAGTTCGACGGGTAAAGGGAATGAAAAACTGTTTTTT.